A selection of T cell receptor beta chains follows, all from one sample in a study of vaccination and CD4 T cells after COVID-19. These TCRs are of unknown antigen specificity. In TCRdb, the PCR reads were re-called with MiXCR into one record per CDR3 protein. The sample includes roughly 18,000 distinct CDR3 sequences, about 51% of them seen just once. This specimen consisted of CD4+ T cells from blood, cultured in vitro, obtained about 7 months after SARS-CoV-2 vaccination. All receptors come from a human donor who had recovered from COVID-19. Both conserved end residues are part of each CDR3. The order of the fields is V gene, clone size, D gene, CDR3 length, J gene, CDR3 protein, CDR3 DNA. A D gene is named only where the DNA matches it firmly. A row's size may be missing; if present it is once, few, many or a size class.

>TRBV20-1|.|.|13|TRBJ2-3
CSATGAFTDTQYF
TGCAGTGCAACCGGAGCTTTCACAGATACGCAGTATTTT
>TRBV19|.|.|15|TRBJ2-7
CASSRSLAPRGEQYF
TGTGCCAGTAGTAGATCCCTAGCGCCGAGGGGCGAGCAGTACTTC
>TRBV27|.|.|10|TRBJ1-1
CARLNTEAFF
TGTGCCAGGCTGAACACTGAAGCTTTCTTT
>TRBV6-2/TRBV6-3|.|.|12|TRBJ1-5
CASGQGYQPQHF
TGTGCCAGCGGTCAGGGATATCAGCCCCAGCATTTT
>TRBV7-2|.|.|15|TRBJ2-1
CASSISSSSYNEQFF
TGTGCCAGCAGCATTTCCTCCAGCTCCTACAATGAGCAGTTCTTC
>TRBV19|.|TRBD2|16|TRBJ2-1
CATRTSGPSSYNEQFF
TGTGCCACCCGGACTAGCGGGCCAAGCTCCTACAATGAGCAGTTCTTC
>TRBV20-1|.|.|14|TRBJ1-3
CSARGGHSGDTIYF
TGCAGTGCTAGAGGGGGCCACTCTGGAGACACCATATATTTT
>TRBV12-3/TRBV12-4|.|TRBD1|14|TRBJ1-6
CASSQQGGNSPLHF
TGTGCCAGCAGTCAACAGGGGGGCAATTCACCCCTCCACTTT
>TRBV20-1|once|.|13|TRBJ2-7
CSARGDRDYEQYF
TGCAGTGCTAGGGGGGACCGAGATTACGAGCAGTACTTC
>TRBV6-1|.|.|16|TRBJ1-2
CASSTLGGQLRYGYTF
TGTGCCAGCAGTACGCTTGGGGGGCAGCTTAGGTATGGCTACACCTTC
>TRBV20-1|.|.|14|TRBJ2-3
CSAREGGITDTQYF
TGCAGTGCTAGAGAAGGGGGGATTACAGATACGCAGTATTTT
>TRBV15|.|TRBD2|17|TRBJ2-1
CATSRDGILREHREQFF
TGTGCCACCAGCAGAGACGGCATTCTGCGGGAGCATCGTGAGCAGTTCTTC
>TRBV7-9|.|.|10|TRBJ2-3
CASRDDTQYF
TGTGCCAGCAGGGACGATACGCAGTATTTT
>TRBV15|.|.|13|TRBJ2-5
CATSRGGFETQYF
TGTGCCACCAGCAGGGGTGGGTTCGAGACCCAGTACTTC
>TRBV7-8|.|TRBD1|16|TRBJ2-7
CASSLAKGTGTYEQYF
TGTGCCAGCAGCTTAGCGAAAGGGACAGGGACCTACGAGCAGTACTTC
>TRBV20-1|few|.|13|TRBJ1-1
CSAFSLLNTEAFF
TGCAGTGCTTTCAGCCTCTTGAACACTGAAGCTTTCTTT
>TRBV11-2|.|.|12|TRBJ2-2
CASSQTLGELFF
TGTGCCAGCAGCCAGACCCTCGGGGAGCTGTTTTTT
>TRBV5-1|medium-sized|TRBD2|16|TRBJ2-5
CASSLGAGAGGETQYF
TGCGCCAGCAGCTTGGGAGCGGGGGCTGGCGGGGAGACCCAGTACTTC
>TRBV18|.|.|13|TRBJ2-7
CASQKSGAYEQYF
TGTGCCAGCCAGAAGTCAGGGGCATACGAGCAGTACTTC
>TRBV20-1|.|.|12|TRBJ1-2
CSATDKNYGYTF
TGCAGTGCTACGGACAAAAACTATGGCTACACCTTC
>TRBV7-2|.|.|14|TRBJ2-1
CASSRTALVNEQFF
TGTGCCAGCAGTCGGACTGCTCTCGTCAATGAGCAGTTCTTC
>TRBV2|.|TRBD2|15|TRBJ2-1
CASAVGGRVYNEQFF
TGTGCCAGCGCAGTTGGTGGGAGGGTGTACAATGAGCAGTTCTTC
>TRBV6-1|.|.|14|TRBJ1-1
CASKGRGENTEAFF
TGTGCCAGCAAAGGTCGGGGGGAAAACACTGAAGCTTTCTTT
>TRBV20-1|few|.|13|TRBJ1-2
CSARSPLGGGYTF
TGCAGTGCTAGGAGCCCGCTCGGGGGTGGCTACACCTTC
>TRBV7-2|.|TRBD1|15|TRBJ1-5
CASSRPGQGDQPQHF
TGTGCCAGCAGCCGACCGGGACAGGGGGATCAGCCCCAGCATTTT
>TRBV15|.|TRBD2|19|TRBJ2-5
CATSRPAGGTAGYQETQYF
TGTGCCACCAGCAGGCCAGCGGGGGGTACCGCAGGGTACCAAGAGACCCAGTACTTC
>TRBV7-3|.|TRBD2|17|TRBJ2-2
CASSSIAGGGNTGELFF
TGTGCCAGCAGTTCGATAGCGGGAGGGGGAAACACCGGGGAGCTGTTTTTT
>TRBV11-3|large|TRBD2|15|TRBJ2-3
CASSSGSGRTDTQYF
TGTGCCAGCAGCTCCGGTAGCGGGAGAACAGATACGCAGTATTTT